Listed here are 17 T cell receptor beta chains from one sample, sequenced in a study of cytomegalovirus exposure and HLA in healthy donors. 13 Jbeta primers and 60 Vbeta primers were used for the PCR. Data came from immunoSEQ multiplex PCR; TCRdb stores just in-frame clones and leaves some out. The sample shows 84,000 or so clones, approximately 60% of them seen only once. The specimen sequenced was PBMCs. These receptors came from a woman in her thirties in good health and CMV-seropositive.

The V gene is TRBV5-4, the J gene TRBJ2-7; a weak D match, TRBD1 (5 bases). Looked up from germline, CDR1 is SGHNT and CDR2 is YYREEE (reference sequence). V lost 0 bases to trimming and J lost 6 bases, with 10 bases between them. This CDR3 comprises 13 residues. The CDR3 spells CASSLEGNGEQYF. CDR3 coding DNA: TGTGCCAGCAGCTTGGAGGGGAACGGCGAGCAGTACTTC.

This clone was seen only a few times. V gene TRBV7-8 combines with J gene TRBJ2-5, with a possible D match to TRBD2 (7 bases). Germline CDR1 SGHVS, CDR2 FQNEAQ. The CDR3 totals 15 residues. V was pared by 4 bases and J by 3 bases, with 15 bases between. The CDR3 sequence: CASSYNGGPEETQYF. Here the CDR3 DNA reads TGTGCCAGCAGCTACAACGGGGGGCCCGAAGAGACCCAGTACTTC.

The genes are TRBV6-6 and TRBJ2-1, with 8 nucleotides matching TRBD1. The CDR3 is made up of 13 amino acids. Germline CDR1 reads MNHNY; CDR2 reads SVGAGI (reference sequence). V dropped 4 bases and J dropped 9; count of bases not matched to a gene: 5. CDR3 protein: CASSSSDRVEQFF. In DNA form, the CDR3 reads TGTGCCAGCAGTTCATCGGACAGGGTTGAGCAGTTCTTC.

The V call is TRBV9, the J call TRBJ2-1, with D perhaps matching TRBD1 (6 bases). The CDR3 extends over 15 amino acids. Germline CDR1 and CDR2: SGDLS and YYNGEE. Trimming took off 0 bases at V and 11 bases at J, with 18 bases between the two ends. CDR3 in amino acids: CASSVEGRGEGKQFF. CDR3 nucleotides: TGTGCCAGCAGCGTAGAGGGCAGGGGAGAGGGTAAGCAGTTCTTC.

The CDR3 nucleotides are TGTGCCAGCAGCCCCCGAGGGAGCGGGGGGGCCAATGAGCAGTTCTTC. Translating it yields CASSPRGSGGANEQFF. The rearrangement joins TRBV9 to TRBJ2-1; 10 bases fit TRBD2. The CDR3 loop spans 16 amino acids. Looked up from germline, CDR1 is SGDLS and CDR2 is YYNGEE. Losses at the gene ends were 4 bases for V and 6 bases for J; bases not matched to a gene: 10.

This clone occurred a few times. The DNA for the CDR3 is TGTGCCAGCAGTTCCACCTTGACTCCGACGACAGTCAATGAGCAGTTCTTC. It encodes CASSSTLTPTTVNEQFF. The rearrangement uses TRBV27 and TRBJ2-1; D is perhaps TRBD1 (5 bases). Trimming shortened V by 4 bases and J by 6 bases, and 22 bases separated the two germline ends. The CDR3 has 17 residues. Germline CDR1 MNHEY, CDR2 SMNVEV (reference sequence).

Regarding this clone: Relative to the germline gene, one junction end is altered; a read error may explain this. The chain has TRBV7-2 and TRBJ2-3; possibly TRBD2 for D (7 bases). The germline V gene encodes CDR1 SGHTA and CDR2 FQGNSA. CDR3 size: 15 residues. DNA of the CDR3: TGTGCCAGCAGATTAGCCGGGGGGCGGGGAGATACGCAGTATTTT. It translates to CASRLAGGRGDTQYF.

V gene TRBV18 combines with J gene TRBJ1-4, with TRBD1 matching 8 bases. In germline, CDR1 is KGHSH, CDR2 LQKENI. This CDR3 contains 17 residues. Germline trimming cut 5 bases from V and 4 bases from J; bases unmatched to any gene: 12. The DNA of the CDR3 is TGTGCCAGCTCATCCACCTTTGGACAGGGTAGTAATGAAAAACTGTTTTTT. This gives the protein CASSSTFGQGSNEKLFF.

The rearrangement uses TRBV7-6 and TRBJ2-7; TRBD2 matches 10 bases. CDR3 length equals 16 residues. The V gene's germline CDR1 is SGHVS and CDR2 FNYEAQ. V lost 1 base, J lost 7 bases, and 10 bases stayed unmatched. The CDR3 nucleotides read TGTGCCAGCAGCTTAGGGGGAGCGGGGGGGCCGGGGGAGCAGTACTTC. It translates to CASSLGGAGGPGEQYF.

This clone was detected a few times. V is TRBV19 and J is TRBJ2-3; D is unclear. Germline lookup yields CDR1 LNHDA and CDR2 SQIVND (reference sequence). Trimming pared 6 bases from V and 1 base from J, leaving 14 bases between. The CDR3 covers 15 residues. CDR3 bases: TGTGCCAGTAGCGACTTCGGCGGAGGCACAGATACGCAGTATTTT. Protein: CASSDFGGGTDTQYF.

This clone was counted between two and nine times. The chain joins TRBV2 to TRBJ1-6; 10 bases fit TRBD1. The CDR3 sequence is 16 residues long. Unmatched junction bases numbered 4, after V lost 8 bases and J lost 0 bases. Per the germline V gene, CDR1 is SNHLY and CDR2 is FYNNEI. This CDR3 reads CASVRDRGSYNSPLHF. CDR3 DNA: TGTGCCAGCGTCCGGGACAGGGGCTCCTATAATTCACCCCTCCACTTT. The full variable domain, its missing parts supplied by reference TRBV2 and TRBJ1-6, is EPEVTQTPSHQVTQMGQEVILRCVPISNHLYFYWYRQILGQKVEFLVSFYNNEISEKSEIFDDQFSVERPDGSNFTLKIRSTKLEDSAMYFCASVRDRGSYNSPLHFGNGTRLTVT.

This clone was counted a few times. The chain combines TRBV6-1 with TRBJ1-3; D not resolved. CDR3 length: 14 residues. Germline CDR1 is MNHNS and CDR2 is SASEGT. The V and J ends lost 5 bases and 0 bases respectively, with 8 bases between them. The CDR3 loop is CASSSAGSGNTIYF. CDR3 DNA: TGTGCCAGCAGTTCAGCGGGCTCTGGAAACACCATATATTTT.

The CDR3 DNA reads TGTGCCAGCTCACGCGGACAGGGGGTTAACAATGAGCAGTTCTTC. It encodes CASSRGQGVNNEQFF. This sequence joins TRBV18 and TRBJ2-1; 10 nucleotides agree with TRBD1. Germline values: CDR1 KGHSH, CDR2 LQKENI. Trimming at V came to 4 bases and at J to 5 bases, leaving 5 bases not matched to a gene. The CDR3 extends over 15 amino acids.

This rearrangement joins TRBV29-1 to TRBJ1-2; TRBD1 agrees at 8 bases. This CDR3 is 14 amino acids long. The germline V gene has CDR1 SQVTM and CDR2 ANQGSEA. V shed 4 bases, J shed 6 bases, and the junction held 10 bases outside the gene matches. The DNA of the CDR3 is TGCAGCGTTGCGGACGTGGCGACAGGGGATGGCTACACCTTC. It yields the protein CSVADVATGDGYTF.

With regard to this clone: Compared with germline, one end of the junction differs, possibly owing to a read error. J is TRBJ1-2 and V is TRBV28, with TRBD1 as a possible D gene (6 bases). Per the germline V gene, CDR1 is MDHEN and CDR2 is SYDVKM. The CDR3 spans 11 residues. CDR3 sequence: CASSLSGGYPF. The CDR3 DNA follows: TGTGCCAGCAGTTTATCGGGGGGCTACCCCTTC.

The rearrangement joins TRBV6-1 to TRBJ2-7; 7 positions match TRBD2. The CDR3 loop spans 15 amino acids. Losses at the gene ends were 5 bases for V and 3 bases for J; bases not matched to a gene: 10. Germline V CDR1 and CDR2: MNHNS, SASEGT. DNA of the CDR3: TGTGCCAGCAGTCTTGGGGACTACAAATACTACGAGCAGTACTTC. Its protein product is CASSLGDYKYYEQYF.

This chain uses TRBV4-3 with TRBJ2-7; 7 nucleotides match TRBD2. Per the germline V gene, CDR1 is LGHNA and CDR2 is YSLEER. The CDR3 is made up of 16 amino acids. V lost 0 bases, J lost 1 base, and 6 bases stayed unmatched. The CDR3 DNA follows: TGCGCCAGCAGCCAAGAAGGCGGGGGACGATCCTACGAGCAGTACTTC. Its translation is CASSQEGGGRSYEQYF.